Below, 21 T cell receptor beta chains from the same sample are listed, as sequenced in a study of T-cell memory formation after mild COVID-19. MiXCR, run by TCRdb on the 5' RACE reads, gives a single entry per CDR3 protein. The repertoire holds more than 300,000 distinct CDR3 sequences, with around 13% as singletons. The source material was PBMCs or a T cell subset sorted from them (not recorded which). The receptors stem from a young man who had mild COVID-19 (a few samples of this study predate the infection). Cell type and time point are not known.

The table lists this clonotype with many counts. The CDR3: CAAGRTDTGELFF. The CDR3 DNA is TGTGCCGCTGGGCGGACAGACACCGGGGAGCTGTTTTTT. The chain links TRBV24-1 to TRBJ2-2, with D tentatively TRBD1 (6 bases). This CDR3 contains 13 residues. CDR1 KGHDR and CDR2 SFDVKD come from the germline V gene. The germline V and J ends were trimmed by 12 bases and 3 bases, with 13 bases remaining between them.

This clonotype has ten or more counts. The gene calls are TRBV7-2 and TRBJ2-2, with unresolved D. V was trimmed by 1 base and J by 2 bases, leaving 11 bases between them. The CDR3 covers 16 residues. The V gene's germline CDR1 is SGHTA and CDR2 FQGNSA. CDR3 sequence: CASSLVTLSNTGELFF. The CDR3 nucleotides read TGTGCCAGCAGCTTAGTCACCCTCTCCAACACCGGGGAGCTGTTTTTT. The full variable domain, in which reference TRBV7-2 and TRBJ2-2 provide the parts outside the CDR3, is GAGVSQSPSNKVTEKGKDVELRCDPISGHTALYWYRQSLGQGLEFLIYFQGNSAPDKSGLPSDRFSAERTGGSVSTLTIQRTQQEDSAVYLCASSLVTLSNTGELFFGEGSRLTVL.

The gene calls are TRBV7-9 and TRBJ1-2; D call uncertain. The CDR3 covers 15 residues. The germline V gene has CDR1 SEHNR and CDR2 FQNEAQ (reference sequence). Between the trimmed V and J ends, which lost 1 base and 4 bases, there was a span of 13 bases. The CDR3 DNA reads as TGTGCCAGCAGCTTAGTCAGCGGAGTCCCCTATGGCTACACCTTC. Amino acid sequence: CASSLVSGVPYGYTF. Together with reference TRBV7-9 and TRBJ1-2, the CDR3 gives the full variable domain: DTGVSQNPRHKITKRGQNVTFRCDPISEHNRLYWYRQTLGQGPEFLTYFQNEAQLEKSRLLSDRFSAERPKGSFSTLEIQRTEQGDSAMYLCASSLVSGVPYGYTFGSGTRLTVV.

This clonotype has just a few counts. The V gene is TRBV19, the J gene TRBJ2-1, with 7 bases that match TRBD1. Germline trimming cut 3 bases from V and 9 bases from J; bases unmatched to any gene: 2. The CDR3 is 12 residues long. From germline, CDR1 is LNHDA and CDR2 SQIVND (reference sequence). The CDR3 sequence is CASSITGAEQFF. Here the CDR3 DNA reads TGTGCCAGTAGTATCACAGGGGCTGAGCAGTTCTTC.

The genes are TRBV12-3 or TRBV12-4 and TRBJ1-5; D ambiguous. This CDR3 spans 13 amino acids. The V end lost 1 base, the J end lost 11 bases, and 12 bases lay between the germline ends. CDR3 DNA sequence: TGTGCCAGCAGTTTAGAAGGGAATGGGGCCCAGCATTTT. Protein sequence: CASSLEGNGAQHF.

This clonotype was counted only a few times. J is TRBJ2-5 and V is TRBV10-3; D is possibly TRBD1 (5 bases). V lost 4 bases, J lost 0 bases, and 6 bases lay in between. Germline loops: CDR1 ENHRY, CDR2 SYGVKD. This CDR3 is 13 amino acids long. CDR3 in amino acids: CAISGTNQETQYF. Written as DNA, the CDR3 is TGTGCCATCAGTGGGACAAACCAAGAGACCCAGTACTTC.

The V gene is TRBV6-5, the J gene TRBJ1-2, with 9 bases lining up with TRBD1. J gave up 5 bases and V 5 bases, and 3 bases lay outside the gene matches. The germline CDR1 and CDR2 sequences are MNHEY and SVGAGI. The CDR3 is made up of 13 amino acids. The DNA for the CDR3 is TGTGCCAGCAGTCTACAGGGGGCTTATGGCTACACCTTC. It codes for CASSLQGAYGYTF.

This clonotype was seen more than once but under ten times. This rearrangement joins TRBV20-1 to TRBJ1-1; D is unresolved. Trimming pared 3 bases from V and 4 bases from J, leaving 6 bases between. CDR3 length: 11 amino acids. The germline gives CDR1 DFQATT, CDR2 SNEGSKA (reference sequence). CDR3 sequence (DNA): TGCAGTGCTAGGTTCGTCACTGAAGCTTTCTTT. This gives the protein CSARFVTEAFF.

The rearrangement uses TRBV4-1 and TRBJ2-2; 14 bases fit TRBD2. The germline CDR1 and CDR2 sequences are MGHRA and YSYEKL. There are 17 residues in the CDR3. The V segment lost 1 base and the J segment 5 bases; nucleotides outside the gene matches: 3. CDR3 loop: CASSQGTSGGKTGELFF. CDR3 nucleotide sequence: TGCGCCAGCAGCCAAGGGACTAGCGGGGGGAAAACCGGGGAGCTGTTTTTT.

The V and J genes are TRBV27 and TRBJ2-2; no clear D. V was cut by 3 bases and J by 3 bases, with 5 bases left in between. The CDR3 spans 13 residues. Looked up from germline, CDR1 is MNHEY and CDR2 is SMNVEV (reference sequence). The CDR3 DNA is TGTGCCAGCAGTTTGGAGTACACCGGGGAGCTGTTTTTT. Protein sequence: CASSLEYTGELFF.

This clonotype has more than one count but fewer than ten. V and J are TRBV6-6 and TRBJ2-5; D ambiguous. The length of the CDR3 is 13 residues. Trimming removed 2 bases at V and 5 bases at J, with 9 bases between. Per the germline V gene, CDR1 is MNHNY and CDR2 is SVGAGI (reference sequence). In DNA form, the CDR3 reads TGTGCCAGCAGTTACCCAGTTGGGGAGACCCAGTACTTC. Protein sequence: CASSYPVGETQYF.

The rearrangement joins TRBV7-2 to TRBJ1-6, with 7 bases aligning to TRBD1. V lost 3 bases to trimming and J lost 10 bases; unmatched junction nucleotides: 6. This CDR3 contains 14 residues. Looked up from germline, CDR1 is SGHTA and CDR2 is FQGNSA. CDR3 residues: CASSLDRPRSPLHF. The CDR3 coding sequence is TGTGCCAGCAGCTTGGACAGGCCGAGGTCACCCCTCCACTTT.

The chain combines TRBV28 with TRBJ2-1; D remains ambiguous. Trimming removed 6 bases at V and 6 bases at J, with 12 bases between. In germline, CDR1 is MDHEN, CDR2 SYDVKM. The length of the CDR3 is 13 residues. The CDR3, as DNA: TGTGCCAGCAGGGCAGCCTCCGCCAATGAGCAGTTCTTC. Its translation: CASRAASANEQFF.

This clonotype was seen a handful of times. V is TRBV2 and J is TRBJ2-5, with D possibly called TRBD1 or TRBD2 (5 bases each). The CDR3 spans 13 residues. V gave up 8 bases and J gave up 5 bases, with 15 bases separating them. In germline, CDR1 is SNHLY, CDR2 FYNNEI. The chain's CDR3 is CASSRDHGETQYF. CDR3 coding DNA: TGTGCCAGCTCAAGGGACCACGGGGAGACCCAGTACTTC.

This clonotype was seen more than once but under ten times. The CDR3 DNA reads as TGTGCCAGCTCACCACCTGAAAGACTAGCGGGGGAAGCAACAGATACGCAGTATTTT. Protein sequence: CASSPPERLAGEATDTQYF. The V and J genes are TRBV18 and TRBJ2-3, with 12 positions matching TRBD2. With V trimmed by 0 bases and J by 3 bases, 10 bases remained unmatched. The CDR3 is 19 amino acids. Germline V gene data show CDR1 as KGHSH and CDR2 as LQKENI.

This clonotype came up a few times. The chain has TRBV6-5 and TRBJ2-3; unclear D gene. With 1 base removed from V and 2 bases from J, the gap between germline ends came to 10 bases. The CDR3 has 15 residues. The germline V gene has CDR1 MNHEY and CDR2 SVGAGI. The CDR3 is CASSYFGTHTDTQYF. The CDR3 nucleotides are TGTGCCAGCAGTTACTTTGGAACTCACACAGATACGCAGTATTTT.

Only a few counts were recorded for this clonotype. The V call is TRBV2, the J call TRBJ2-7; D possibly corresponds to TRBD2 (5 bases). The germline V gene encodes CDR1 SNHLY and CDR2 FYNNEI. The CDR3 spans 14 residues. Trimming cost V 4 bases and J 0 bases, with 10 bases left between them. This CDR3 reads CASSASWSSYEQYF. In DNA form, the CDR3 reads TGTGCCAGCAGTGCTAGCTGGAGCTCCTACGAGCAGTACTTC.

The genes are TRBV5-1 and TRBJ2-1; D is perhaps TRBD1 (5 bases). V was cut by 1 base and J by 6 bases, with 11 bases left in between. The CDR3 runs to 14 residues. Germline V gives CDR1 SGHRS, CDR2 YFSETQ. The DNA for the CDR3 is TGCGCCAGCAGCTTGAGGGCAGGGCCCAATGAGCAGTTCTTC. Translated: CASSLRAGPNEQFF.

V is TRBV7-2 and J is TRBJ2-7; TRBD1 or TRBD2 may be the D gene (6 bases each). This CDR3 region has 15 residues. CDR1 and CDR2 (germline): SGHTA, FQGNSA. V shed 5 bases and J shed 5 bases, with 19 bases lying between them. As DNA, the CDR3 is TGTGCCAGCAGCCCCGACGTGGGGGCGGGAAACGAGCAGTACGTC. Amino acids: CASSPDVGAGNEQYV.

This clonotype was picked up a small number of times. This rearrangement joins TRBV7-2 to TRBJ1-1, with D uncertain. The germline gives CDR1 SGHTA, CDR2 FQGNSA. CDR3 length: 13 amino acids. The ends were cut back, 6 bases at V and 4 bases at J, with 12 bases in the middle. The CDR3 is CASRFERSTEAFF. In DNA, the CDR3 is TGTGCCAGCAGGTTCGAAAGAAGCACTGAAGCTTTCTTT.

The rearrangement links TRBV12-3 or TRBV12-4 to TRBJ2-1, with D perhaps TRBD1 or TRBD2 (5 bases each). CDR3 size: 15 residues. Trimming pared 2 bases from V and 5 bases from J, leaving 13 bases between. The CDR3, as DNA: TGTGCCAGCAGTTTATACCGACGAGGGGACAATGAGCAGTTCTTC. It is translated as CASSLYRRGDNEQFF.